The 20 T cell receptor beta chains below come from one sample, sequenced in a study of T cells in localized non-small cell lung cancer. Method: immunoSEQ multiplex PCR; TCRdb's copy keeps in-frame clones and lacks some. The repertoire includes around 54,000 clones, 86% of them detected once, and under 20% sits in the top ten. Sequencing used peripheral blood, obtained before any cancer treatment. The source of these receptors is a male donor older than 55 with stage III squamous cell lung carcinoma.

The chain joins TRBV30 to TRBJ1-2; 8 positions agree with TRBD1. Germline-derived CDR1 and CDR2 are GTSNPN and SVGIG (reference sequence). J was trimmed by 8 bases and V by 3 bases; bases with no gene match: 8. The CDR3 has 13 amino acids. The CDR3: CAWRQQGAWGYTF. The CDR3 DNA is TGTGCCTGGAGACAGCAGGGGGCGTGGGGCTACACCTTC.

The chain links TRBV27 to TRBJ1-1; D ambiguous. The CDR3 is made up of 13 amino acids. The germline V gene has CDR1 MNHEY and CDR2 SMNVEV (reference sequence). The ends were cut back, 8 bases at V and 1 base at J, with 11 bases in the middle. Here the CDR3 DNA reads TGTGCCAGCTCTCGAGCGCAGAACACTGAAGCTTTCTTT. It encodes CASSRAQNTEAFF.

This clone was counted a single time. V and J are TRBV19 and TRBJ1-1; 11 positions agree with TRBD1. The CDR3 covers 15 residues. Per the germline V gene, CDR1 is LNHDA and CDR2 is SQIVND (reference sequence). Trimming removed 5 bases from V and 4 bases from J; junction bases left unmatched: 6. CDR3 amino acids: CASSRTGGAVTEAFF. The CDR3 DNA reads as TGTGCCAGTAGTCGGACAGGGGGCGCGGTCACTGAAGCTTTCTTT.

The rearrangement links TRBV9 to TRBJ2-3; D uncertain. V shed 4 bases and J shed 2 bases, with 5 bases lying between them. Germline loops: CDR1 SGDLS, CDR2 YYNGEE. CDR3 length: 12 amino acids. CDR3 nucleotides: TGTGCCAGCAGCCCCCCCACAGATACGCAGTATTTT. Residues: CASSPPTDTQYF.

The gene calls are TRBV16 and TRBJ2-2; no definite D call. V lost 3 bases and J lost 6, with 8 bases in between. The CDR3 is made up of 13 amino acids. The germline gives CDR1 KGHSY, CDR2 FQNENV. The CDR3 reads CASSQSSSGELFF. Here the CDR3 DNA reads TGTGCCAGCAGCCAGAGTAGTTCCGGGGAGCTGTTTTTT.

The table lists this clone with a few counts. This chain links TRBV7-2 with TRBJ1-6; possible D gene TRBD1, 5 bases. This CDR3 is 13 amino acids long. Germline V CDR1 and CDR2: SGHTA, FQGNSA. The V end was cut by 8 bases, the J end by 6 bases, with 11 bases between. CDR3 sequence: CASRGGSNSPLHF. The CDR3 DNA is TGTGCCAGCCGGGGGGGGTCTAATTCACCCCTCCACTTT.

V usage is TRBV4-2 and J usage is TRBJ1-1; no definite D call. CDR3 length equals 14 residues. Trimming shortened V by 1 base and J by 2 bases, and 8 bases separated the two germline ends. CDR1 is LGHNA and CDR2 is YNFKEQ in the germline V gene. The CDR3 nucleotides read TGTGCCAGCAGCCAAGGTCAATACAACACTGAAGCTTTCTTT. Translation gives CASSQGQYNTEAFF.

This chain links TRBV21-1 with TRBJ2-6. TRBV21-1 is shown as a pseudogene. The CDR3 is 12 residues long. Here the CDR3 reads CASAIGANVLTF. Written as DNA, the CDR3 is TGTGCCAGCGCCATAGGGGCCAACGTCCTGACTTTC.

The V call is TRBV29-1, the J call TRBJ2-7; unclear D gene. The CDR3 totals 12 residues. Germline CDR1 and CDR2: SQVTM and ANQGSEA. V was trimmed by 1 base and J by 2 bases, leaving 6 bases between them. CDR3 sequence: CSVEGQTYEQYF. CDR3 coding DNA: TGCAGCGTTGAAGGGCAGACCTACGAGCAGTACTTC.

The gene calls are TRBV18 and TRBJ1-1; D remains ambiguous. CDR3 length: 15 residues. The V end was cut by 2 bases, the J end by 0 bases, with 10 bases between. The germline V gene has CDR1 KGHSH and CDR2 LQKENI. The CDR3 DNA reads TGTGCCAGCTCACCATCTAGTTTTCTGAACACTGAAGCTTTCTTT. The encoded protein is CASSPSSFLNTEAFF.

The CDR3 DNA sequence: TGTGCCAGTACCCAAGCGGGAGGGAGGAATGAGCAGTTCTTC. Its protein product is CASTQAGGRNEQFF. This chain joins TRBV19 and TRBJ2-1; TRBD2 agrees at 10 bases. There are 14 residues in the CDR3. Germline CDR1 LNHDA, CDR2 SQIVND (reference sequence). After removal of 7 bases from V and 7 bases from J, the junction contained 7 bases not matched to a gene.

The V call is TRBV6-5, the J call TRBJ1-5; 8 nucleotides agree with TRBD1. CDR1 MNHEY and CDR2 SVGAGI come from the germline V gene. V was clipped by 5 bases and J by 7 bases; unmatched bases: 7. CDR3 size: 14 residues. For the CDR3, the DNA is TGTGCCAGCAGTACAGGGGGAATTGGGCAGCCCCAGCATTTT. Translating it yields CASSTGGIGQPQHF.

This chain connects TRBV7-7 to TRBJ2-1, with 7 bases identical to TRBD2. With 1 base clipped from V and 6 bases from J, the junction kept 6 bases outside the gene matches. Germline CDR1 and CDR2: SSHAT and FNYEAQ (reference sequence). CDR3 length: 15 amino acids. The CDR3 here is CASSLGLAEINEQFF. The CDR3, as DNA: TGTGCCAGCAGCTTAGGGCTAGCGGAAATCAATGAGCAGTTCTTC.

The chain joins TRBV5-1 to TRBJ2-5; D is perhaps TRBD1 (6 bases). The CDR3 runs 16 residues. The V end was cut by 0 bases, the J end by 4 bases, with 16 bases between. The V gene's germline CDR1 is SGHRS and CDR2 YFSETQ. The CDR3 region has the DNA TGCGCCAGCAGCTTGGGGGACATAACTAACGGAGAGACCCAGTACTTC. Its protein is CASSLGDITNGETQYF.

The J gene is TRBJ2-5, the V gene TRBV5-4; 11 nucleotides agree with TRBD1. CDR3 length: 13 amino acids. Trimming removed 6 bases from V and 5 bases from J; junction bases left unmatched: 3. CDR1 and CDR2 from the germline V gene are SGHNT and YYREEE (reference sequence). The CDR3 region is CASKGTGGETQYF. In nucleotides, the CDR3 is TGTGCCAGCAAAGGGACAGGGGGGGAGACCCAGTACTTC.

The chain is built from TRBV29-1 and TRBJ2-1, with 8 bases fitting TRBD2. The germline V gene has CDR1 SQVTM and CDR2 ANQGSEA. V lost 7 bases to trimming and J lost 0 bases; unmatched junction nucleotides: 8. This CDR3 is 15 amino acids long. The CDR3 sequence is CSGGGRPSSYNEQFF. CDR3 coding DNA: TGCAGCGGCGGGGGGCGACCGAGCTCCTACAATGAGCAGTTCTTC.

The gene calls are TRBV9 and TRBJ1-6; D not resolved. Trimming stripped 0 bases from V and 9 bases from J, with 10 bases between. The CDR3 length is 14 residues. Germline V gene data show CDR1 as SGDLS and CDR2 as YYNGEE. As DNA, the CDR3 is TGTGCCAGCAGCGTAGAAGACTCCGGTTCACCCCTCCACTTT. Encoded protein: CASSVEDSGSPLHF.

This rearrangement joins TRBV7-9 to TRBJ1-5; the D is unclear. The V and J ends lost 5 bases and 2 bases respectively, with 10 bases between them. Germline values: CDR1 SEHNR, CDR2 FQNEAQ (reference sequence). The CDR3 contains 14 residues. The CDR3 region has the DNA TGTGCCAGCAGCCCCGTCACCCGCAATCAGCCCCAGCATTTT. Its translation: CASSPVTRNQPQHF. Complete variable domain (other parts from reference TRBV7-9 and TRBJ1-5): DTGVSQNPRHKITKRGQNVTFRCDPISEHNRLYWYRQTLGQGPEFLTYFQNEAQLEKSRLLSDRFSAERPKGSFSTLEIQRTEQGDSAMYLCASSPVTRNQPQHFGDGTRLSIL.

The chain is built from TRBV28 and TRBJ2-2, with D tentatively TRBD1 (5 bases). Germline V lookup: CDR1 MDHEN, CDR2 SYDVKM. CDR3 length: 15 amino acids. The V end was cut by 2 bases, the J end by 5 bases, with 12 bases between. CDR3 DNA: TGTGCCAGCAGTTTAAGTAGGGGTTGGACCGGGGAGCTGTTTTTT. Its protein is CASSLSRGWTGELFF.

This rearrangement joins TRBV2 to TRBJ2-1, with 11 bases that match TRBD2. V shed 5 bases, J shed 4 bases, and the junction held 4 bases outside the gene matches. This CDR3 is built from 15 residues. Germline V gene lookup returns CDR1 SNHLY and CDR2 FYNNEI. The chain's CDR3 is CASSTSGSRYNEQFF. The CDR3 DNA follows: TGTGCCAGCAGTACTAGCGGGAGCAGGTACAATGAGCAGTTCTTC.